This record looks at one TCR beta chain sequence and its context. The junction shows a germline mismatch at one end, possibly a read error. Stated treatment: preoperative locoregional IRX-2 cytokine immunotherapy. Patients received preoperative, locoregional IRX-2 cytokine immunotherapy in a phase Ib study. There are 16 residues in the CDR3. The germline V gene encodes CDR1 MNHGY and CDR2 SAAAGT. These data come from a study of preoperative IRX-2 immunotherapy in early breast cancer. This table comes from immunoSEQ multiplex PCR, and its TCRdb copy is limited to in-frame clones, with some not included. This table holds over 20,000 clones, roughly four fifths found once.

The chain has TRBV6-8 and TRBJ1-5, with a weak D call TRBD1 (6 bases). This TCR came from a human donor with breast cancer. The sample in question was lymph node tissue, obtained after IRX-2 immunotherapy. Here the CDR3 DNA reads TGTGCCAGCAGCTTAACAACAGGGAGAAGCAATCAACCCCAGCATTTT. Translation gives CASSLTTGRSNQPQHF.